The clone carrying this T cell receptor beta chain was recorded once. This sample is drawn from a study of cytomegalovirus exposure and HLA in healthy donors. It was with 60 Vbeta and 13 Jbeta primers that the PCR ran. Sequencing used immunoSEQ multiplex PCR; TCRdb keeps in-frame clones, though not all of them. The sample consists of over 200,000 clones, 82% of them appearing once. Sequencing was performed on PBMCs. This TCR derives from a man in his forties in good health and CMV-seropositive.

CDR3 loop: CASTKWGDNTEAFF. In DNA, the CDR3 is TGTGCCAGCACGAAATGGGGCGATAACACTGAAGCTTTCTTT. This chain uses TRBV6-5 with TRBJ1-1; perhaps TRBD1 as D (5 bases). V was trimmed by 7 bases and J by 2 bases, leaving 14 bases between them. The germline V gene has CDR1 MNHEY and CDR2 SVGAGI. The CDR3 is 14 amino acids.